A selection of T cell receptor beta chains follows, all from one sample in a study of T cell repertoires in cytomegalovirus infection. TCRdb reanalysed the reads using MiXCR and keeps one entry per CDR3 protein. The table has around 19,000 distinct CDR3 sequences, over 40% seen once. Which antigens these TCRs recognize remains unknown. The sample was CD8+ T cells from cultured PBMCs, taken from culture after CMV antigen stimulation. Source of these receptors: a human donor in good health (CMV status not recorded). Some clones in this sample may be carry-over from other donors' samples. The CDR3 runs from the conserved cysteine through the conserved F or W. Fields, in order: J gene, clone size, V gene, D gene, CDR3 protein, CDR3 DNA. D genes are given only for firm matches. Expanded clones are given a class, and other clones once, few, many or no size at all.

j_gene: TRBJ2-7; abundance: NA; v_gene: TRBV11-3; d_gene: NA; CDR3aa: CASSPDERQTYEQYF; CDR3nt: TGTGCCAGCAGCCCCGACGAGAGACAGACCTACGAGCAGTACTTC
j_gene: TRBJ2-7; abundance: NA; v_gene: TRBV5-6; d_gene: TRBD2; CDR3aa: CASSPGTSWGYEQYF; CDR3nt: TGTGCCAGCAGCCCGGGGACTAGCTGGGGGTACGAGCAGTACTTC
j_gene: TRBJ1-2; abundance: NA; v_gene: TRBV4-3; d_gene: NA; CDR3aa: CASSQDSGRDYGYTF; CDR3nt: TGCGCCAGCAGCCAAGATTCAGGCAGGGACTATGGCTACACCTTC
j_gene: TRBJ1-2; abundance: NA; v_gene: TRBV11-3; d_gene: NA; CDR3aa: CASSPPAGQDYGYTF; CDR3nt: TGTGCCAGCAGCCCCCCCGCGGGGCAGGACTATGGCTACACCTTC
j_gene: TRBJ2-1; abundance: NA; v_gene: TRBV11-2; d_gene: NA; CDR3aa: CASSLDQRSYNEQFF; CDR3nt: TGTGCCAGCAGCTTAGATCAACGGTCCTACAATGAGCAGTTCTTC
j_gene: TRBJ2-1; abundance: many; v_gene: TRBV19; d_gene: TRBD2; CDR3aa: CASSKGKGTSLNEQFF; CDR3nt: TGTGCCAGTAGTAAAGGGAAGGGGACTAGCCTGAATGAGCAGTTCTTC
j_gene: TRBJ2-6; abundance: NA; v_gene: TRBV4-2; d_gene: NA; CDR3aa: CASSQDTAAESGANVLTF; CDR3nt: TGTGCCAGCAGCCAAGATACGGCAGCGGAATCTGGGGCCAACGTCCTGACTTTC
j_gene: TRBJ2-2; abundance: few; v_gene: TRBV5-1; d_gene: NA; CDR3aa: CASRGTTGELFF; CDR3nt: TGCGCCAGCAGGGGGACGACCGGGGAGCTGTTTTTT
j_gene: TRBJ2-1; abundance: NA; v_gene: TRBV24-1; d_gene: TRBD2; CDR3aa: CATSDISGGSSYNEQFF; CDR3nt: TGTGCCACCAGTGATATTAGCGGGGGGAGCTCCTACAATGAGCAGTTCTTC
j_gene: TRBJ1-2; abundance: few; v_gene: TRBV7-8; d_gene: NA; CDR3aa: CASSSGPEMNYGYTF; CDR3nt: TGTGCCAGCAGCTCGGGACCGGAGATGAACTATGGCTACACCTTC